These T cell receptor beta chains were read from a single sample in a study of CD8 T cells in ankylosing spondylitis. TCRdb passed the 5' RACE reads through MiXCR, listing each CDR3 protein once. The sample records 450,000 or so distinct CDR3 sequences, roughly 26% being singletons. Sequenced: blood, either unsorted or a sorted T cell fraction (not recorded which). The receptors were gathered from a male donor with ankylosing spondylitis. Each CDR3 is given with its conserved first and last residue. D genes are given only for firm matches. The size entry is marked missing in some rows and otherwise reads once, few, many or a size class.

TRBD1	TRBV5-1	TRBJ1-1	NA	CASSVGQGYEAFF	TGCGCCAGCAGCGTCGGACAGGGCTATGAAGCTTTCTTT
NA	TRBV20-1	TRBJ2-7	NA	CSARPFRDGTIYEQYF	TGCAGTGCTAGACCCTTCCGGGACGGAACGATCTACGAGCAGTACTTC
TRBD1	TRBV7-8	TRBJ1-1	NA	CASSLVTGGRTEAFF	TGTGCCAGCAGCTTAGTCACAGGGGGGAGAACTGAAGCTTTCTTT
NA	TRBV10-3	TRBJ1-3	few	CATIPNGGNTIYF	TGTGCCACCATCCCCAATGGTGGAAACACCATATATTTT
NA	TRBV7-2	TRBJ2-1	once	CASSSPRKEQFF	TGTGCCAGCAGCTCCCCTAGGAAGGAGCAGTTCTTC
TRBD2	TRBV5-1	TRBJ2-3	NA	CASTLAGGSDTQYF	TGCGCCAGCACCCTAGCGGGAGGTTCAGATACGCAGTATTTT
TRBD2	TRBV3-1	TRBJ2-1	NA	CASSLLAGGSGANEQFF	TGTGCCAGCAGCCTACTAGCGGGAGGGAGTGGGGCCAATGAGCAGTTCTTC
NA	TRBV18	TRBJ1-3	many	CASSPDLIAQYF	TGTGCCAGCTCACCAGATTTGATCGCCCAGTATTTT
NA	TRBV3-1	TRBJ2-1	NA	CASSREAGSYNEQFF	TGTGCCAGCAGCCGGGAGGCCGGCTCCTACAATGAGCAGTTCTTC
TRBD2	TRBV24-1	TRBJ2-1	few	CATSDQLAGDLTEQFF	TGTGCCACCAGTGACCAGCTAGCGGGAGACCTTACGGAGCAGTTCTTC
TRBD1	TRBV12-3/TRBV12-4	TRBJ1-6	NA	CASRVTGWDNSPLHF	TGTGCCAGCAGGGTGACAGGGTGGGATAATTCACCCCTCCACTTT
NA	TRBV6-1	TRBJ1-1	NA	CATTGPDLGNTEAFF	TGTGCCACAACGGGACCGGACCTTGGGAACACTGAAGCTTTCTTT
NA	TRBV7-9	TRBJ2-3	many	CASSSSDTQYF	TGTGCCAGCAGCTCCTCAGATACGCAGTATTTT
TRBD1	TRBV7-2	TRBJ2-1	NA	CASSSRGTGGLNEQFF	TGTGCCAGCAGCTCCCGGGGGACAGGGGGTCTGAATGAGCAGTTCTTC
TRBD1	TRBV5-1	TRBJ1-4	NA	CASSLTGAEEKLFF	TGCGCCAGCAGCCTGACAGGGGCTGAGGAAAAACTGTTTTTT
NA	TRBV6-5	TRBJ1-5	NA	CASSYSMVVNQPQHF	TGTGCCAGCAGTTACTCGATGGTCGTTAATCAGCCCCAGCATTTT
NA	TRBV29-1	TRBJ2-7	many	CSASLGSYEQYF	TGCAGCGCCTCGCTCGGATCCTACGAGCAGTACTTC
TRBD1	TRBV25-1	TRBJ1-2	few	CASRGDRGEYGYTF	TGTGCCAGCAGGGGGGACAGGGGAGAGTATGGCTACACCTTC
TRBD2	TRBV24-1	TRBJ2-1	few	CATSDVGLAGGNEQFF	TGTGCCACCAGTGACGTGGGACTAGCGGGAGGAAATGAGCAGTTCTTC
NA	TRBV12-3/TRBV12-4	TRBJ1-1	few	CASSFQYGGRGSAFF	TGTGCCAGCAGTTTTCAGTATGGGGGGCGCGGGTCAGCTTTCTTT
NA	TRBV2	TRBJ2-7	NA	CASKSEAYEQYF	TGTGCCTCCAAATCAGAGGCCTACGAGCAGTACTTC
NA	TRBV5-4	TRBJ2-3	NA	CASSAGFTDTQYF	TGTGCCAGCAGCGCCGGGTTCACAGATACGCAGTATTTT
NA	TRBV10-3	TRBJ2-1	NA	CAISEKMSVVNEQFF	TGTGCCATCAGTGAGAAAATGTCGGTTGTGAATGAGCAGTTCTTC
NA	TRBV2	TRBJ2-2	few	CATRLPGYTGELFF	TGTGCCACCAGATTACCAGGTTACACCGGGGAGCTGTTTTTT
NA	TRBV14	TRBJ1-3	NA	CASSPLEGSGNTIYF	TGTGCCAGCAGCCCCCTGGAGGGTTCGGGAAACACCATATATTTT
TRBD2	TRBV12-3/TRBV12-4	TRBJ2-1	few	CASSLSGNRDEQFF	TGTGCCAGCAGTCTTAGCGGGAATAGAGATGAGCAGTTCTTC
NA	TRBV30	TRBJ2-3	NA	CAWGDSTRPYF	TGTGCCTGGGGGGACTCTACGCGACCGTATTTT
NA	TRBV27	TRBJ2-1	NA	CASSRDLISSYNEQFF	TGTGCCAGCAGCCGGGACCTAATAAGCTCCTACAATGAGCAGTTCTTC
TRBD2	TRBV18	TRBJ2-3	NA	CASSQRRTSGGGDTQYF	TGTGCCAGCTCACAGAGAAGGACTAGCGGCGGGGGAGATACGCAGTATTTT
TRBD2	TRBV5-1	TRBJ2-5	NA	CASSLQVAGETQYF	TGCGCCAGCAGCTTGCAAGTAGCGGGAGAGACCCAGTACTTC
NA	TRBV29-1	TRBJ1-4	NA	CSAAGGDNEKLFF	TGCAGCGCCGCGGGCGGAGATAATGAAAAACTGTTTTTT
NA	TRBV27	TRBJ2-4	NA	CASRLTGGNIQYF	TGTGCCAGCAGATTAACAGGAGGAAACATTCAGTACTTC
TRBD1	TRBV18	TRBJ1-1	NA	CASSPPGTVRLQAFF	TGTGCCAGCTCACCACCGGGGACAGTCCGTTTGCAAGCTTTCTTT
TRBD2	TRBV24-1	TRBJ2-7	NA	CATSAGGGTYEQYF	TGTGCCACCAGTGCCGGGGGGGGTACCTACGAGCAGTACTTC
TRBD2	TRBV7-6	TRBJ2-7	few	CASSLAPTSGSDTYEQYF	TGTGCCAGCAGCTTAGCCCCTACTAGCGGGAGTGACACCTACGAGCAGTACTTC
NA	TRBV2	TRBJ2-1	NA	CASTGLMSLYNEQFF	TGTGCCAGCACAGGACTAATGAGCCTCTACAATGAGCAGTTCTTC
TRBD1	TRBV20-1	TRBJ2-7	NA	CSASWGRGPHEQYF	TGCAGTGCTAGTTGGGGCAGGGGGCCCCACGAGCAGTACTTC
NA	TRBV2	TRBJ2-2	few	CASSGFLANTGELFF	TGTGCCAGCAGTGGGTTTCTAGCGAACACCGGGGAGCTGTTTTTT
TRBD1	TRBV5-1	TRBJ1-1	few	CASSLRTGGMNTEAFF	TGCGCCAGCAGTTTAAGGACAGGAGGAATGAACACTGAAGCTTTCTTT
NA	TRBV6-1	TRBJ2-1	NA	CASSDTGRGSNEQFF	TGTGCCAGCAGCGACACAGGGAGGGGGAGCAATGAGCAGTTCTTC
TRBD2	TRBV11-3	TRBJ2-1	NA	CASSDVAGGHNEQFF	TGTGCCAGCAGCGATGTAGCGGGAGGGCACAATGAGCAGTTCTTC
NA	TRBV5-1	TRBJ1-2	few	CASGRKDGLKNGYTF	TGCGCCAGCGGCCGCAAGGACGGTTTAAAGAATGGCTACACCTTC
TRBD1	TRBV20-1	TRBJ1-5	few	CSAHRGRGNQPQHF	TGCAGTGCTCACAGGGGGCGAGGCAATCAGCCCCAGCATTTT
NA	TRBV6-1	TRBJ2-5	NA	CASSELETQYF	TGTGCCAGCAGTGAACTGGAGACCCAGTACTTC
NA	TRBV2	TRBJ2-7	NA	CASSVEFGQGSEQYF	TGTGCCAGCAGTGTCGAGTTCGGCCAGGGGAGCGAGCAGTACTTC